This TCR beta chain was obtained from a study of blood T cell repertoires in COVID-19. Overall study context: Samples representing acute and convalescent COVID-19 were sourced from the United States, Italy and Spain. Nucleic acid was either cDNA or gDNA, and it came from T cells, B-cell-depleted T cells, or PBMCs.

Methods used by the authors: Cell counts per sample came from amplifying reference gene primers. TCRdb's copy holds only in-frame clones and misses some; the assay was immunoSEQ multiplex PCR. That table gives V, J and clone size, and the DNA gave D and trimming. The data contain 100,000 to 130,000 clones, about 91% of them singletons. Source material: peripheral blood. The source is a man in his fifties or sixties with active or convalescent COVID-19.

The CDR3: CASSSGGSYEQYF. The CDR3, as DNA: TGTGCCAGCTCCTCGGGTGGCTCCTACGAGCAGTACTTC. The rearrangement uses TRBV18 and TRBJ2-7, with no clear D. Germline V gene data show CDR1 as KGHSH and CDR2 as LQKENI. The V end was cut by 6 bases, the J end by 0 bases, with 9 bases between. The CDR3 is 13 residues long.